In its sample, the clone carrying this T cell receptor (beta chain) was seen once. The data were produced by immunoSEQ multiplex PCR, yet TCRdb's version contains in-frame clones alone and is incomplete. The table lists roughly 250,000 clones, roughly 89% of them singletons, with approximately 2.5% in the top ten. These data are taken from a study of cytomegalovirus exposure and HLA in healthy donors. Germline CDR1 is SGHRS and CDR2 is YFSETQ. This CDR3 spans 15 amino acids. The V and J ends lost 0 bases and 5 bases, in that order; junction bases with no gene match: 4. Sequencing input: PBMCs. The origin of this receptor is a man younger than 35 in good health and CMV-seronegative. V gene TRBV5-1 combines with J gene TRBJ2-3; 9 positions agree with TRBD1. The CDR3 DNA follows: TGCGCCAGCAGCTTGGACTCGACAGGGGGAGATACGCAGTATTTT. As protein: CASSLDSTGGDTQYF. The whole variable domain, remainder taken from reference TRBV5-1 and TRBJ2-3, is KAGVTQTPRYLIKTRGQQVTLSCSPISGHRSVSWYQQTPGQGLQFLFEYFSETQRNKGNFPGRFSGRQFSNSRSEMNVSTLELGDSALYLCASSLDSTGGDTQYFGPGTRLTVL.